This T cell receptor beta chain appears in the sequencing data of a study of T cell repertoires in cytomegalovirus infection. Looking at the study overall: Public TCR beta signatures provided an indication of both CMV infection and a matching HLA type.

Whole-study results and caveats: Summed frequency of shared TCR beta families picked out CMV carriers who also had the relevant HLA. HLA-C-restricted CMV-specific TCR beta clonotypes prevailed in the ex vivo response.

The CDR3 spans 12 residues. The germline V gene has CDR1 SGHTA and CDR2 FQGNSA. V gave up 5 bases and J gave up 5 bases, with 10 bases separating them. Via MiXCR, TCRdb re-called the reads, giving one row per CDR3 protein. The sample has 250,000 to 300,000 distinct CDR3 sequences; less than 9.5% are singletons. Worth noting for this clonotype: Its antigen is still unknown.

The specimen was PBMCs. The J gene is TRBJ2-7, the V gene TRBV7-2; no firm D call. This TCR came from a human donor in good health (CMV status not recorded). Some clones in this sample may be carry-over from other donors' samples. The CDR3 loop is CASSQFPHEQYF. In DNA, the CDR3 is TGTGCCAGCAGCCAATTCCCCCACGAGCAGTACTTC.